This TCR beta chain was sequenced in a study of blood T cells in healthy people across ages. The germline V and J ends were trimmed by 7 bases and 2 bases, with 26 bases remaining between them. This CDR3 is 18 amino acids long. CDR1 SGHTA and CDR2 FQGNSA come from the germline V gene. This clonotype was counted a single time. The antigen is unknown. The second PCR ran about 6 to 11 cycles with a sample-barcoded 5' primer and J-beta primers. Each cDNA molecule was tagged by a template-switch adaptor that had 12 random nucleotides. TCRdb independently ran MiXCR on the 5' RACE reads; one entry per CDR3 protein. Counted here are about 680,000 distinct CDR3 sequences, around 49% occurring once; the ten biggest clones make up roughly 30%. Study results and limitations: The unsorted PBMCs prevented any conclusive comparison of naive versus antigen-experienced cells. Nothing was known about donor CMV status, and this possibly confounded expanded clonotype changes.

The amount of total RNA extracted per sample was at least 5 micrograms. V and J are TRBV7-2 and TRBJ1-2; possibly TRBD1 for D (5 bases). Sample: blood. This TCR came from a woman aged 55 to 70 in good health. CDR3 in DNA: TGTGCCAGCACCCCCACCGTGGGGGGAGCGATTGAAAACTATGGCTACACCTTC. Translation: CASTPTVGGAIENYGYTF.